This T cell receptor beta chain was documented in a study of OX40 agonist ivuxolimab in advanced cancers. Study overall: People who had prior anti-PD-1, anti-PD-L1 or anti-CTLA-4 therapy could take part, and 35% to 50% had some. A partial response was reached by three patients: one with hepatocellular carcinoma and two with cutaneous melanoma. The study's findings and limits: Part of the nonresponder group also had normalized T-cell clonal expansion that was low.

Germline V gene lookup returns CDR1 LGHNA and CDR2 YSLEER. The CDR3 runs to 14 residues. The V gene lost 1 base and the J gene lost 8 bases, with 11 bases spanning the gap. Profiling relied on immunoSEQ multiplex PCR, and the TCRdb table lists in-frame clones only, not all of them. The data show roughly 100,000 clones, around 90% seen once. As to this clone: Its matching antigen is unknown.

Sequenced here: CD4+ or CD8+ T cells sorted from blood, sampled in a trial of the OX40 agonist ivuxolimab. This receptor was taken from an adult with an advanced solid tumor such as melanoma, head and neck, liver or kidney cancer. The chain joins TRBV4-3 to TRBJ1-4; no clear D. The CDR3, as DNA: TGCGCCAGCAGCCAAGCCTTCAGTGGGGAAAAACTGTTTTTT. It codes for CASSQAFSGEKLFF.